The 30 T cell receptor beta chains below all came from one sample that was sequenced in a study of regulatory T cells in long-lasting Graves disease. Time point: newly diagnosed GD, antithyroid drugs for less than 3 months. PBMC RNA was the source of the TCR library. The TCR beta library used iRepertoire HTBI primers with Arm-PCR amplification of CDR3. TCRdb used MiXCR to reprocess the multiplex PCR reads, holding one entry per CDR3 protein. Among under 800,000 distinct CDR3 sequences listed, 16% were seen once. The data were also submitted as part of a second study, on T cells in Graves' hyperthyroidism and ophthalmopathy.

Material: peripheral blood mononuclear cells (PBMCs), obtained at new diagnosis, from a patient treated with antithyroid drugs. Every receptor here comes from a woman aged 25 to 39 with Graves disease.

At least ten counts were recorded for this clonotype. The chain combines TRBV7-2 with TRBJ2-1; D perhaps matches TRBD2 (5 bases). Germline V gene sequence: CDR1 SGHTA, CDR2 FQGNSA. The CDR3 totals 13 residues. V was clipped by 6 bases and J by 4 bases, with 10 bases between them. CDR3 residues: CASSKADYNEQFF. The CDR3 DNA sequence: TGTGCCAGCAGTAAAGCGGATTACAATGAGCAGTTCTTC.

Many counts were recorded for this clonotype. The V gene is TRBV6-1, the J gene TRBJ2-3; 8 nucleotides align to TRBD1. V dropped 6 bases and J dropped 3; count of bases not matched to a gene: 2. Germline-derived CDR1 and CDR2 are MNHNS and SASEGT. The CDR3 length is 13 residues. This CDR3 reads CASSRDRTDTQYF. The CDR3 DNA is TGTGCCAGCAGCAGGGACAGGACAGATACGCAGTATTTT.

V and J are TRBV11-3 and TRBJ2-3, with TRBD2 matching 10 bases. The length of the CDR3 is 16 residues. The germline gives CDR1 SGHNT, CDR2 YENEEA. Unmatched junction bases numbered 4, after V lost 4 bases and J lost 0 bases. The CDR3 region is CASSSATSGSTDTQYF. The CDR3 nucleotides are TGTGCCAGCAGCTCGGCGACTAGCGGGAGCACAGATACGCAGTATTTT.

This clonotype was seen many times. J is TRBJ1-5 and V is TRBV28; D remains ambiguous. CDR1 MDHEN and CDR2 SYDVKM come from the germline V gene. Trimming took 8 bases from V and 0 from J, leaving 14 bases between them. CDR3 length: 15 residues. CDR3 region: CASGIDTLSNQPQHF. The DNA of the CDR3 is TGTGCCAGCGGGATTGACACCCTTAGCAATCAGCCCCAGCATTTT.

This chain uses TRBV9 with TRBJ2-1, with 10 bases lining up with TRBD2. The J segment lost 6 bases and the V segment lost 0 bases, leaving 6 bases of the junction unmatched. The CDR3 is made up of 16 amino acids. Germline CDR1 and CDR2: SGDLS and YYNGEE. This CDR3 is CASSVALAGVGNEQFF. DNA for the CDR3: TGTGCCAGCAGCGTAGCTCTAGCGGGAGTGGGCAATGAGCAGTTCTTC.

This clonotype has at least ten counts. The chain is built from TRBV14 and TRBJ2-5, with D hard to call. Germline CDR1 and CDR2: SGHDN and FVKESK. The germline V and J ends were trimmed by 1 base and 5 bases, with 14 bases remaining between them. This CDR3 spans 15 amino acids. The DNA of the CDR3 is TGTGCCAGCAGCCAAGGGGTTACAACACGGGAGACCCAGTACTTC. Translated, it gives CASSQGVTTRETQYF.

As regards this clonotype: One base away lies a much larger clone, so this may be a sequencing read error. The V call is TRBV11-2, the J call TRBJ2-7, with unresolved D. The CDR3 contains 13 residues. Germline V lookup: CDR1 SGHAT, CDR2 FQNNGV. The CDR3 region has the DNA TGTGCCGGCAGCTCAAAGTACTCCTACGAGCAGTACTTC. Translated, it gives CAGSSKYSYEQYF.

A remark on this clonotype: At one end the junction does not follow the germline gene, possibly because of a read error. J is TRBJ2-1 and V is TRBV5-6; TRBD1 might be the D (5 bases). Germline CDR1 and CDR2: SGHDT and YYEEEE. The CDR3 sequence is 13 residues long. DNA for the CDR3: TGTGCCAACAGCTTGTGGCAGGGCTATGAGCAGTTCTTC. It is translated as CANSLWQGYEQFF.

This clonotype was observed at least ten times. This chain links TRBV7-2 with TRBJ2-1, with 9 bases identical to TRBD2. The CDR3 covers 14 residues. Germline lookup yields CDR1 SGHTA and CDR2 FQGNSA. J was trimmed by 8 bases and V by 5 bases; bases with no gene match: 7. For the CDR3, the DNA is TGTGCCAGCAGCCTTAGCGGGAGAATCGATGAGCAGTTCTTC. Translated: CASSLSGRIDEQFF.

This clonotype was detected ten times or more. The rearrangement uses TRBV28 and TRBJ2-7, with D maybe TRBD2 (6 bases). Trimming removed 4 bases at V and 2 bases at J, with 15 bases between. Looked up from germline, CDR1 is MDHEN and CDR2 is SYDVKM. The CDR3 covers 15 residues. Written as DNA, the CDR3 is TGTGCCAGCAGTTCAGCCGGGACTGGAGCCTACGAGCAGTACTTC. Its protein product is CASSSAGTGAYEQYF.

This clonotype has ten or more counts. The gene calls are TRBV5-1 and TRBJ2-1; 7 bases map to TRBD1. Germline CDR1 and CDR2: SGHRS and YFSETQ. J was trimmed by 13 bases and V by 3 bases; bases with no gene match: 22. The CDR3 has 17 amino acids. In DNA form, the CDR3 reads TGCGCCAGCAGCTCGGACGAAATTCTAGGACAGGCCCGCCGTCAGTTCTTC. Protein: CASSSDEILGQARRQFF.

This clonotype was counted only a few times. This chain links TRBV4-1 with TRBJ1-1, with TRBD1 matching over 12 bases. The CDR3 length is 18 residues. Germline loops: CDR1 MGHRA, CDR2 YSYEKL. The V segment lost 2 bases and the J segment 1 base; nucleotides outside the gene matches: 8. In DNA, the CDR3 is TGCGCCAGCAGCCAAAGACCGGGACAGGGGGCTGGGAACACTGAAGCTTTCTTT. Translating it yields CASSQRPGQGAGNTEAFF.

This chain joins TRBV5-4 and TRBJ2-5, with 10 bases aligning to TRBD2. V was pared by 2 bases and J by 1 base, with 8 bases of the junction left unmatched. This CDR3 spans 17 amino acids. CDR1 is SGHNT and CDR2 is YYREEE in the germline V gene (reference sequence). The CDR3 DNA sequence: TGTGCCAGCAGCTTAGGTTGGCTAGCGGGGGCCCAAGAGACCCAGTACTTC. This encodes CASSLGWLAGAQETQYF.

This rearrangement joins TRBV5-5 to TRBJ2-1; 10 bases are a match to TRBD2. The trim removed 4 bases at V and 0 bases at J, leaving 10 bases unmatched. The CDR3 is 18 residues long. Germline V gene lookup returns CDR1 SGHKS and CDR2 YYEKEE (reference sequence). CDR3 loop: CASSKTSGPSVSYNEQFF. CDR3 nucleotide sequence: TGTGCCAGCAGCAAGACTAGCGGGCCATCCGTCTCCTACAATGAGCAGTTCTTC.

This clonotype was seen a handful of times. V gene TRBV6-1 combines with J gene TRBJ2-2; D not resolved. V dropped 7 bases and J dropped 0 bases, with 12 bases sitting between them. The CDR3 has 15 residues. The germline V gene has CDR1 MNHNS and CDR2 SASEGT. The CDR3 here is CASTLRASNTGELFF. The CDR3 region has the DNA TGTGCCAGCACCCTCCGGGCCTCGAACACCGGGGAGCTGTTTTTT.

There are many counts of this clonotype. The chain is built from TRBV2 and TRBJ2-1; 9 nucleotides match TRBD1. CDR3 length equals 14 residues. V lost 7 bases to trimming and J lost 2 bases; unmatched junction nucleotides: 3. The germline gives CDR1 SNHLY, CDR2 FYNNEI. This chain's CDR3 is CASNTGGPYNEQFF. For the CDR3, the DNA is TGTGCCAGCAACACAGGGGGCCCCTACAATGAGCAGTTCTTC.

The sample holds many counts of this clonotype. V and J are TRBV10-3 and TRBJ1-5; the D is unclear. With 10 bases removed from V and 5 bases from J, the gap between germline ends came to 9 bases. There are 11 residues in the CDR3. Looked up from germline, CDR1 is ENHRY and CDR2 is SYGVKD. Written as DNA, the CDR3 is TGTGCCACCGGGGTAGATCAGCCCCAGCATTTT. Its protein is CATGVDQPQHF.

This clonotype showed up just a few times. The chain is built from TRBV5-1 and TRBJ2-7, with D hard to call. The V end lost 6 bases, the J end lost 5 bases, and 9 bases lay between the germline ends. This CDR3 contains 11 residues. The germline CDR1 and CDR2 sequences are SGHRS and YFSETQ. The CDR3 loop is CASTFGNEQYF. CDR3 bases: TGCGCCAGCACCTTTGGTAACGAGCAGTACTTC. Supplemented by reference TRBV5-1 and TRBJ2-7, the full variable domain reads KAGVTQTPRYLIKTRGQQVTLSCSPISGHRSVSWYQQTPGQGLQFLFEYFSETQRNKGNFPGRFSGRQFSNSRSEMNVSTLELGDSALYLCASTFGNEQYFGPGTRLTVT.

CDR3: CASSERVTGYSYEQYF. The CDR3 DNA sequence: TGTGCCAGCAGTGAAAGGGTAACAGGGTATTCCTACGAGCAGTACTTC. The J gene is TRBJ2-7, the V gene TRBV25-1, with D perhaps matching TRBD1 (6 bases). V was shortened by 2 bases and J by 1 base, with 15 bases between the two germline ends. CDR1 is MGHDK and CDR2 is SYGVNS in the germline V gene. There are 16 residues in the CDR3.

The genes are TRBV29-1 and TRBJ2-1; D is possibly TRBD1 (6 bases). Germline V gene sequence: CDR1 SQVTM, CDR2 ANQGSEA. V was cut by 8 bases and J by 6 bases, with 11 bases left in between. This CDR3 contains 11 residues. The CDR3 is CSTWTANEQFF. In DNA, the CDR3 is TGCAGCACGTGGACAGCCAATGAGCAGTTCTTC.

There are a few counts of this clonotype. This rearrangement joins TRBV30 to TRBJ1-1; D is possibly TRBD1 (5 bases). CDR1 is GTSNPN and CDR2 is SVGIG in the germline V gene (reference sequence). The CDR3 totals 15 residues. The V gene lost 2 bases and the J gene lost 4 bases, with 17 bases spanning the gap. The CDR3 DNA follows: TGTGCCTGGAGTCCCCCCAGGGCGCTAGGCACTGAAGCTTTCTTT. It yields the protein CAWSPPRALGTEAFF.

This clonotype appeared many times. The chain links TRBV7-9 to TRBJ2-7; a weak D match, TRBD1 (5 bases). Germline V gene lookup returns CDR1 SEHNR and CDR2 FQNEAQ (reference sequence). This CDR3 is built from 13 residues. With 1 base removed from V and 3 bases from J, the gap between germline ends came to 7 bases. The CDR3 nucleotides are TGTGCCAGCAGCTTAGAGCAGGGCTACGAGCAGTACTTC. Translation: CASSLEQGYEQYF.

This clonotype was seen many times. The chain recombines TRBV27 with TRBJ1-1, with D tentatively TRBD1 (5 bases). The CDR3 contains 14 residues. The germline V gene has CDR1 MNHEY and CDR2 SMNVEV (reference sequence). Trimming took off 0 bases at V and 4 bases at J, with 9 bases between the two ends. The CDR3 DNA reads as TGTGCCAGCAGTTTATCGGTCCAGGGCACTGAAGCTTTCTTT. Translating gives CASSLSVQGTEAFF.

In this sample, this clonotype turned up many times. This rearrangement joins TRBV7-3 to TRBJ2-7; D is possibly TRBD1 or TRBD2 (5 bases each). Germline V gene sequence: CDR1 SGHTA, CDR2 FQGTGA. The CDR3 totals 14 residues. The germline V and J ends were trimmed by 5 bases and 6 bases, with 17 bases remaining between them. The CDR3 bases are TGTGCCAGCAGCCCTACGGGCGCAGGGAGCGAGCAGTACTTC. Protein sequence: CASSPTGAGSEQYF.

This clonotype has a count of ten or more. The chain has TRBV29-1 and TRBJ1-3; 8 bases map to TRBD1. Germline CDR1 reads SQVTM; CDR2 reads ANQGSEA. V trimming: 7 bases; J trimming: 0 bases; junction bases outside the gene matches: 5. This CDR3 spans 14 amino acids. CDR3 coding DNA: TGCAGCGCTGGACAGGGAGGCTCTGGAAACACCATATATTTT. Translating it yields CSAGQGGSGNTIYF.

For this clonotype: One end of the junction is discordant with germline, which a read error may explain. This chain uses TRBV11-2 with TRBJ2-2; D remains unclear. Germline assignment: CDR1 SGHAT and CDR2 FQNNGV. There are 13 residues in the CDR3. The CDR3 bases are TGTGCCAGCAGCGTAGAGTTGCCCGGGGAGCTGTTTTTT. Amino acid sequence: CASSVELPGELFF.

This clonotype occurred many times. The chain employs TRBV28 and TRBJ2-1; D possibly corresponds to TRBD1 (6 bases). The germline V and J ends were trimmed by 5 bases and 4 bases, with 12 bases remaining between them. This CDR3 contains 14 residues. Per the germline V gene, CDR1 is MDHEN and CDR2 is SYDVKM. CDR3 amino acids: CASSPQDRYNEQFF. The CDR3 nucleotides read TGTGCCAGCAGTCCCCAGGACAGATACAATGAGCAGTTCTTC.

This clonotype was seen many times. The CDR3 loop is CASSIQRNTDTQYF. The CDR3, as DNA: TGTGCCAGCAGTATACAGAGGAACACAGATACGCAGTATTTT. The V gene is TRBV28, the J gene TRBJ2-3; D uncertain. Trimming removed 5 bases from V and 2 bases from J, with 11 bases in between. This CDR3 contains 14 residues. Germline V gene lookup returns CDR1 MDHEN and CDR2 SYDVKM.

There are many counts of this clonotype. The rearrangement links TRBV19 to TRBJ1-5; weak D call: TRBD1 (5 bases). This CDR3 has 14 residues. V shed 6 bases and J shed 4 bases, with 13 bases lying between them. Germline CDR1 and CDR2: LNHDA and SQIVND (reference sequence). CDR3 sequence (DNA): TGTGCCAGTAGACAACGAGGGGAGAATCAGCCCCAGCATTTT. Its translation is CASRQRGENQPQHF.

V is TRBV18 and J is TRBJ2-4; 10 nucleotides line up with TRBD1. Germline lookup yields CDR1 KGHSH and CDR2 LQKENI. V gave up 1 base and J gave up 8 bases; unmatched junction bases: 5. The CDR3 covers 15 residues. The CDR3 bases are TGTGCCAGCTCACCACGGACAGGGGGTCCTGACATTCAGTACTTC. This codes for CASSPRTGGPDIQYF.